This TCR beta chain originates from a study of T cells after yellow fever vaccination. Whole-study results and caveats: Most primary-vaccination clones recurred post-booster (approximately 95% CD4, 88% CD8). Of the clonotypes, a small share occurred in both CD4 and CD8 compartments. Any FACS-sorted repertoire could hold abundant clonotypes that contaminate it from the bulk population.

For TCR, cDNA came from 5'RACE template switching, which added a universal primer site and UMIs. TCRdb reprocessed the 5' RACE reads via MiXCR and lists one record per CDR3 protein. Of roughly 300,000 distinct CDR3 sequences in the sample, around 6.8% were seen once. Trimming cost V 5 bases and J 3 bases; bases outside gene matches: 5. The CDR3 is 13 amino acids. Germline V gene lookup returns CDR1 DFQATT and CDR2 SNEGSKA (reference sequence). In the case of this clonotype: What it recognizes is unknown.

The chain links TRBV20-1 to TRBJ1-1; TRBD1 matches 8 bases. This TCR came from a man younger than 35 who received the YFV17D yellow fever vaccine. Source: PBMCs, taken roughly 45 days after the first yellow fever vaccination. CDR3 sequence: CSAFATGDTEAFF. The CDR3 nucleotides read TGCAGTGCTTTTGCGACAGGGGACACTGAAGCTTTCTTT.